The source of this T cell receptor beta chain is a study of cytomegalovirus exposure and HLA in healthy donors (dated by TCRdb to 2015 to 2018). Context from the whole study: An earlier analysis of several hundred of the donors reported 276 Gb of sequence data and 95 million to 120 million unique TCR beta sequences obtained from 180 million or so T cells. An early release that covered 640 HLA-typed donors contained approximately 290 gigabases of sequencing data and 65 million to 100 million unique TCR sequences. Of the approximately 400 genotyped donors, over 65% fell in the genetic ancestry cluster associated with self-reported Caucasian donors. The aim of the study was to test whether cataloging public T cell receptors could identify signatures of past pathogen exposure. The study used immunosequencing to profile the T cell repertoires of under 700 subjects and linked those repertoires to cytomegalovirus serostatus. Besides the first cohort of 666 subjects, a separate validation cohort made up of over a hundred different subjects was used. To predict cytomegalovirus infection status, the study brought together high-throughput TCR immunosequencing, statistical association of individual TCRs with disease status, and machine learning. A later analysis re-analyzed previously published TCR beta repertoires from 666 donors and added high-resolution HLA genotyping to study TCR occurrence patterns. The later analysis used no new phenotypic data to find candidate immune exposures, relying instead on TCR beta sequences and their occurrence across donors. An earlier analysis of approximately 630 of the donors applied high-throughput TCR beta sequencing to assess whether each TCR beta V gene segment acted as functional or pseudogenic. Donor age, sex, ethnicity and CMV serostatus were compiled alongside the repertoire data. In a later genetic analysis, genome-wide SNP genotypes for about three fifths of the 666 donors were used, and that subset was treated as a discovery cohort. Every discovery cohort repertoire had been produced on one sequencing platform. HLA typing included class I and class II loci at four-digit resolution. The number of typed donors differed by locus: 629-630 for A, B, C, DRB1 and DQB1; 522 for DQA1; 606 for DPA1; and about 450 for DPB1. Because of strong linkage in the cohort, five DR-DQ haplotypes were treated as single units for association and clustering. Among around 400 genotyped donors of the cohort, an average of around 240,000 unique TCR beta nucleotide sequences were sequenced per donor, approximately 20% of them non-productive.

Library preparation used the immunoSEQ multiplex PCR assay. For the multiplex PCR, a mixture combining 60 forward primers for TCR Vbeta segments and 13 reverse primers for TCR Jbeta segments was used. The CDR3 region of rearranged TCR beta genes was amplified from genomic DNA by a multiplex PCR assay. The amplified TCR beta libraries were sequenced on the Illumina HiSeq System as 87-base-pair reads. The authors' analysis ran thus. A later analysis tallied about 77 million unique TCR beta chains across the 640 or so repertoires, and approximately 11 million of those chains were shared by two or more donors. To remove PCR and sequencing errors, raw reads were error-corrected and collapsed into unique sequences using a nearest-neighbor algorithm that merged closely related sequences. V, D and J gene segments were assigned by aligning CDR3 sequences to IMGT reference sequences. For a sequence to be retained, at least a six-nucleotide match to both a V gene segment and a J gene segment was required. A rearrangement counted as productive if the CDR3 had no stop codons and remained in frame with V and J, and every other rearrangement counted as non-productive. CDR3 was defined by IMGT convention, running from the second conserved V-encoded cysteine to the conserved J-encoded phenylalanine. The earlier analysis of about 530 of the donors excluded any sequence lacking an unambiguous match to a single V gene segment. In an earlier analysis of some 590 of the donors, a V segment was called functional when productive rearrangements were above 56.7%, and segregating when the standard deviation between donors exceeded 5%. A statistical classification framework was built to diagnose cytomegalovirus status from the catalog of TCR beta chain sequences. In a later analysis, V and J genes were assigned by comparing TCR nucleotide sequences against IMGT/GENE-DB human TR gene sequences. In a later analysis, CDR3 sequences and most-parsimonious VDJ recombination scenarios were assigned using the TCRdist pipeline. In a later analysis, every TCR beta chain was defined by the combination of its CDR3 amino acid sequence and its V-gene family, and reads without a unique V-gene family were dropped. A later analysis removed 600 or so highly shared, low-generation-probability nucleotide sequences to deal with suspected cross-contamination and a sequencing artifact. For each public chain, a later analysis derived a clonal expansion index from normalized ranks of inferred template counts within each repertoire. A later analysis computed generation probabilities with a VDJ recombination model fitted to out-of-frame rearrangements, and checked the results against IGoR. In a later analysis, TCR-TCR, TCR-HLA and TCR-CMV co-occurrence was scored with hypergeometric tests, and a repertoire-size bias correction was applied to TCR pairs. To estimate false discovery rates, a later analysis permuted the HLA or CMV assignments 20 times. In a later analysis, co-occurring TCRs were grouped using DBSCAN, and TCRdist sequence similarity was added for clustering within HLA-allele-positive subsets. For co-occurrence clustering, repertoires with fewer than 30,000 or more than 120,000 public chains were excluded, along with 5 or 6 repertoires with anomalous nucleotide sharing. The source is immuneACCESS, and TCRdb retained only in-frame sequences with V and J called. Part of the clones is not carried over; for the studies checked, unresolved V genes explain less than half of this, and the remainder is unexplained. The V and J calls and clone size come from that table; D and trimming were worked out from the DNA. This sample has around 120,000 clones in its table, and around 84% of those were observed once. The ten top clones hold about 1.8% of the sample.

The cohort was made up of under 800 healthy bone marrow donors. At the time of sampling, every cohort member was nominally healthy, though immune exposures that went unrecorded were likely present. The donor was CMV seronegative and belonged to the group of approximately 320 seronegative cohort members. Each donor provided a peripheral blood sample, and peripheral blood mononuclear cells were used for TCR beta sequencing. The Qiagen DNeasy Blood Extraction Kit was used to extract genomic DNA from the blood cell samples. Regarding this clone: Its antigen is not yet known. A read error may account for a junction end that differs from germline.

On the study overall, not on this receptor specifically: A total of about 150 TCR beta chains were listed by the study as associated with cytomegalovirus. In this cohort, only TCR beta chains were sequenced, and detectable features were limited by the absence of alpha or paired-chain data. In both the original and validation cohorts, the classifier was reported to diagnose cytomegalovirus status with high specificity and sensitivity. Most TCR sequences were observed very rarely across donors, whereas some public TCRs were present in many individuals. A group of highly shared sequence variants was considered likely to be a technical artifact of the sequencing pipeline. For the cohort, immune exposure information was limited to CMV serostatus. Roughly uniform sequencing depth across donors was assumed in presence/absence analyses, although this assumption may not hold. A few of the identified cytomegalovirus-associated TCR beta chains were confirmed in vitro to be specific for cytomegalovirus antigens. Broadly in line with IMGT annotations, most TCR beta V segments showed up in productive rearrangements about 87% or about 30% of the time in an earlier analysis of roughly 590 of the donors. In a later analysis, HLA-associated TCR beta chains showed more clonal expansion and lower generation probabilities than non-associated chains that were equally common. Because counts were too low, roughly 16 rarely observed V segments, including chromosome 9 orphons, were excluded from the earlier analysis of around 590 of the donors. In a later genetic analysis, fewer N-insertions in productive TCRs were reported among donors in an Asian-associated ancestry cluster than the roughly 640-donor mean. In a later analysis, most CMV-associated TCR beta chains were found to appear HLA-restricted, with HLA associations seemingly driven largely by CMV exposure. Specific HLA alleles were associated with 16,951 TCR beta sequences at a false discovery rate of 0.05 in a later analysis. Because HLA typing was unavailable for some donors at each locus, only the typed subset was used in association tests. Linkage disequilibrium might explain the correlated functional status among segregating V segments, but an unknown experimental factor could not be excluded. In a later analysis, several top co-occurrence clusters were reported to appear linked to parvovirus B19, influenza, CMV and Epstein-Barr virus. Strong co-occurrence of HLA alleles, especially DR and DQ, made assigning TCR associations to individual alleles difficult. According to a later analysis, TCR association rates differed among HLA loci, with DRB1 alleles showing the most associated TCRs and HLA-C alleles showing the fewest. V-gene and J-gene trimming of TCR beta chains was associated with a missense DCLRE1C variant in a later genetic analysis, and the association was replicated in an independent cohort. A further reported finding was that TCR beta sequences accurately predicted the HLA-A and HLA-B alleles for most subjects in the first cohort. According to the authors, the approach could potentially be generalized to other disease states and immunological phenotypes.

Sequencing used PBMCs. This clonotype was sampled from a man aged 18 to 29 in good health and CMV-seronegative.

The DNA sequence is as follows: TGTGCCAGTAATATAGGCTATAGCAATCAGCCCCAGCATTTT. Protein translation: CASNIGYSNQPQHF. The chain employs TRBV19 and TRBJ1-5; the D gene assignment is ambiguous. The CDR1 and CDR2 encoded by the germline V gene (reference sequence) are LNHDA and SQIVND. Reading from cysteine to phenylalanine, the CDR3 counts 14 amino acids. Only the CDR3 part of the read is kept: 42 bases, read in frame from the first base.